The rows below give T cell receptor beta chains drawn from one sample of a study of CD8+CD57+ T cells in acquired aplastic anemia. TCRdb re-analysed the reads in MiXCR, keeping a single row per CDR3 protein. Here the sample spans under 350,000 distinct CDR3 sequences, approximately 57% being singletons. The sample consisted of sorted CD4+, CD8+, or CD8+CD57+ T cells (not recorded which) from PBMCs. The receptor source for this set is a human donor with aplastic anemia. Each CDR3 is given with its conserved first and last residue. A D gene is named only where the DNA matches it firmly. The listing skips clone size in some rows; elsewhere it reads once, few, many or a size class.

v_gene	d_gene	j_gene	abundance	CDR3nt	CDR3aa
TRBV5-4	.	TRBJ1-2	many	TGTGCCAGCAGCTTGGGTTGGAATGGCTACACCTTC	CASSLGWNGYTF
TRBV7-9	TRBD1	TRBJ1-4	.	TGTGCCAGCAGCTCACAGGGGGGGCAGGGAAAACTGGTTTTT	CASSSQGGQGKLVF
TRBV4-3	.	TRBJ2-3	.	TGCGCCAGCAGCCAAGAATGGGGCATTAGCACAGATACGCAGTATTTT	CASSQEWGISTDTQYF
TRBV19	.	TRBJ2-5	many	TGTGCCAGTAGTTCCTCCGGGACACCCCTTCAAGAGACCCAGTACTTC	CASSSSGTPLQETQYF
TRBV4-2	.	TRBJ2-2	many	TGTGCCAGCAGCCAAGAGTGGACCCAAGGGGCCGGGGAGCTGTTTTTT	CASSQEWTQGAGELFF
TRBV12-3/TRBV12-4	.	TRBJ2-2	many	TGTGCCAGCAGTTTGAGAGGTTCGGACACCGGGGAGCTGTTTTTT	CASSLRGSDTGELFF
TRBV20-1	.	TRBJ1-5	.	TGCAGTGCAACAACAGGAGTCCAGCCCCAGCATTTT	CSATTGVQPQHF
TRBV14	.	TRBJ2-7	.	TGTGCCAGCAGCGGACCACCCTACGAGCAGTACTTC	CASSGPPYEQYF
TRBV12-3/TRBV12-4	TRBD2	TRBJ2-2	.	TGTGCCAGCATACCCGGACTAGCGGGCACCGGGGAGCTGTTTTTT	CASIPGLAGTGELFF
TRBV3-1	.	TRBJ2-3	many	TGTGCCAGCAGCCCCCAGGGTGGAGCGACTAGCACAGATACGCAGTATTTT	CASSPQGGATSTDTQYF
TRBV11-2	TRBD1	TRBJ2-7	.	TGTGCCAGCAACCGGGACAGGGGGTACGAGCAGTACTTC	CASNRDRGYEQYF
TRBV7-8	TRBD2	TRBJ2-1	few	TGTGCCAGCGGAAGACTAGCGGGGGGGCCTAGTGAGCAGTTCTTC	CASGRLAGGPSEQFF
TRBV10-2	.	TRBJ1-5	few	TGCGCCAGCAGTGACAGGGCCGGTCAGCCCCAGCATTTT	CASSDRAGQPQHF
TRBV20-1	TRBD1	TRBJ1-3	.	TGCAGTGCTCCCGGGACAGGGACTGGAAACACCATATATTTT	CSAPGTGTGNTIYF
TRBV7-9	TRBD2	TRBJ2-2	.	TGTGCCAGCAGCATAACTAGCGGGAGATCGGGAACCGGGGAGCTGTTTTTT	CASSITSGRSGTGELFF
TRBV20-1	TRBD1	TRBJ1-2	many	TGCAGTGCTAGGAGGACAGGGGGTGTTCTTGGCTATGGCTACACCTTC	CSARRTGGVLGYGYTF
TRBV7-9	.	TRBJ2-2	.	TGTGCCAGCAGCTTAGTGCAGGGGGAGCTGTTTTTT	CASSLVQGELFF
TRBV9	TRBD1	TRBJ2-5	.	TGTGCCAGCAGTGATCCGGGACAGGGGGGGCAAGAGACCCAGTACTTC	CASSDPGQGGQETQYF
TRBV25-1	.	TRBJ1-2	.	TGTGCCAGCAGTGAATTCGGGCAGAACTATGGCTACACCTTC	CASSEFGQNYGYTF
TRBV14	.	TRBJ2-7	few	TGTGCCAGCAGCCAAGTGGCAATATGGCAGTACTTC	CASSQVAIWQYF
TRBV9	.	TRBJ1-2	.	TGTGCCAGCAGCTCGGACCCTAACTATGGCTACACCTTC	CASSSDPNYGYTF
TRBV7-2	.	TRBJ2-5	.	TGTGCCAGCAGCTTAGACTACAGCCAAGAGACCCAGTACTTC	CASSLDYSQETQYF
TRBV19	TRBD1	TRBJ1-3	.	TGTGCCAGTAGTATAGTCGACAGGGGAGGAAACACCATATATTTT	CASSIVDRGGNTIYF
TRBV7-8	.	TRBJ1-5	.	TGTGCCAGCAGCTTAGGTCGGAAGACTCAGCCCCAGCATTTT	CASSLGRKTQPQHF
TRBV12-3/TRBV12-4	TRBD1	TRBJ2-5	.	TGTGCCAGCAGGGGGGGGACAGGGATTCAGCCCCAGTACTTC	CASRGGTGIQPQYF
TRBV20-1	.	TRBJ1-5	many	TGCAGTGCTGTAGGGGGAGAGAAACAGCCCCAGCATTTT	CSAVGGEKQPQHF
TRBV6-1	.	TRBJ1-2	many	TGTGCCAGCATATTGACAGACGCTAACTATGGCTACACCTTC	CASILTDANYGYTF
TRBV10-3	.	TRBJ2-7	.	TGTGCCAGCAGTGATAACGGCAGCCGAACCTCCTACGAGCAGTACTTC	CASSDNGSRTSYEQYF
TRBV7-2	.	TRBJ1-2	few	TGTGCCAGCAGCTCGCTACAGCCTAACTATGGCTACACCTTC	CASSSLQPNYGYTF
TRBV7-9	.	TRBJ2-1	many	TGTGCCAGCAGTACCCCCGAAGCGAGCGCGGTGCCCTACAATGAGCAGTTCTTC	CASSTPEASAVPYNEQFF
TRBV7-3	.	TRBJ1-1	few	TGTGCCAGCACCATCCTCAAGGGCAGGGCGGGCACTGAAGCTTTCTTT	CASTILKGRAGTEAFF
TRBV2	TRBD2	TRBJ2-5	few	TGTGCCAGCAGTTCGTCAGCGGGGAATACCGAAGAGACCCAGTACTTC	CASSSSAGNTEETQYF